The sequence of this T cell receptor beta chain was determined in a study of control samples from healthy donors and cancer patients. Assay used: immunoSEQ multiplex PCR; TCRdb lists only in-frame clones, some missing. The sample includes fewer than 95,000 clones, about 88% seen only once; the top ten take 1.3%. Sequencing used blood. This receptor was taken from a woman between 50 and 59 years old in good health.

As DNA, the CDR3 is TGTGCCACCAGTGATACAGGCTCCTACAATGAGCAGTTCTTC. Translating gives CATSDTGSYNEQFF. The V gene is TRBV24-1, the J gene TRBJ2-1, with D possibly being TRBD1 (5 bases). Germline-derived CDR1 and CDR2 are KGHDR and SFDVKD. Deletions cut 3 bases from V and 0 bases from J, with 5 bases between. The CDR3 length is 14 residues.